The rows below give T cell receptor beta chains drawn from one sample of a study of T cells in Graves' hyperthyroidism and ophthalmopathy. One entry per CDR3 protein results from TCRdb running MiXCR on the multiplex PCR reads. Here the sample spans around 490,000 distinct CDR3 sequences, 15% to 20% being singletons. The sequenced material came from blood. The receptors here all came from a man between 40 and 49 years old with Graves' ophthalmopathy. Both conserved end residues are part of each CDR3. The order of the fields is J gene, V gene, D gene, clone size, CDR3 protein, CDR3 DNA. D genes are given only for firm matches. The size field is filled for only some rows; it gives once, few, many or a size class.

>TRBJ2-1|TRBV20-1|TRBD2|-
CSARSGRGINEQFF
TGCAGTGCTCGAAGCGGGAGGGGTATCAATGAGCAGTTCTTC
>TRBJ2-7|TRBV13|TRBD2|-
CASSSSLAGRSHEQYF
TGTGCCAGCAGCTCCTCTTTAGCGGGAAGGTCCCACGAGCAGTACTTC
>TRBJ2-1|TRBV20-1|-|-
CSAGQGGGGQFF
TGCAGTGCTGGCCAAGGGGGGGGGGGGCAGTTCTTC
>TRBJ2-1|TRBV9|-|few
CASSGPNEQFF
TGTGCCAGCAGCGGTCCCAATGAGCAGTTCTTC
>TRBJ1-5|TRBV28|-|few
CASIPGGSNQPQHF
TGTGCCAGCATCCCCGGGGGTAGCAATCAGCCCCAGCATTTT
>TRBJ2-2|TRBV2|-|-
CASSEAGVSRYTGELFF
TGTGCCAGCAGTGAAGCCGGGGTCTCGCGGTACACCGGGGAGCTGTTTTTT
>TRBJ2-1|TRBV19|-|-
CASSMGKAYEQFF
TGTGCCAGTAGTATGGGCAAAGCCTACGAGCAGTTCTTC
>TRBJ2-2|TRBV30|-|-
CAWRYTGPLPGELFF
TGTGCCTGGAGGTATACCGGGCCCCTCCCCGGGGAGCTGTTTTTT
>TRBJ2-4|TRBV12-3/TRBV12-4|TRBD2|many
CASSLSGRQDIQYF
TGTGCCAGCAGTCTCAGCGGGAGGCAGGACATTCAGTACTTC
>TRBJ2-7|TRBV6-2/TRBV6-3|TRBD2|few
CASSYGLAGGLDEQYF
TGTGCCAGCAGTTATGGCCTAGCGGGAGGCTTGGACGAGCAGTACTTC
>TRBJ2-3|TRBV2|-|few
CASLEGGFSTDTQYF
TGTGCCAGCCTAGAGGGAGGATTCAGCACAGATACGCAGTATTTT
>TRBJ2-6|TRBV16|-|-
CASSQSGAGNSGANVLTF
TGTGCCAGCAGCCAATCAGGGGCAGGAAACTCTGGGGCCAACGTCCTGACTTTC
>TRBJ2-7|TRBV7-8|-|many
CASSWTVDTYEQYF
TGTGCCAGCAGTTGGACGGTCGACACCTACGAGCAGTACTTC
>TRBJ1-1|TRBV29-1|TRBD1|-
CSVETGEGDTEAFF
TGTAGCGTTGAGACAGGGGAGGGTGACACTGAAGCTTTCTTT
>TRBJ1-6|TRBV3-1|-|-
CATRDGSSSYNSPLHF
TGTGCCACCCGGGACGGTTCGAGCTCCTATAATTCACCCCTCCACTTT
>TRBJ2-1|TRBV9|TRBD2|-
CASSPQTSVNEQFF
TGTGCCAGCAGCCCCCAGACTAGCGTGAATGAGCAGTTCTTC
>TRBJ2-1|TRBV14|-|few
CASSQVRVGGNEQFF
TGTGCCAGCAGCCAAGTTCGGGTAGGCGGGAATGAGCAGTTCTTC
>TRBJ2-3|TRBV2|TRBD2|many
CASKAGEDTQYF
TGTGCCAGCAAGGCGGGGGAAGATACGCAGTATTTT
>TRBJ2-5|TRBV27|-|many
CASSLLAGFQETQYF
TGTGCCAGCAGTTTACTCGCAGGGTTCCAAGAGACCCAGTACTTC
>TRBJ2-1|TRBV28|-|many
CASSPPKDRREQFF
TGTGCCAGCAGCCCCCCAAAGGATAGGAGGGAGCAGTTCTTC
>TRBJ2-1|TRBV10-1|TRBD1|few
CASSEPRTGSEQFF
TGCGCCAGCAGTGAGCCTAGGACAGGATCTGAGCAGTTCTTC
>TRBJ2-3|TRBV19|-|-
CASSISASTDTQYF
TGTGCCAGTAGTATTTCGGCGAGCACAGATACGCAGTATTTT
>TRBJ1-6|TRBV30|-|-
CAWSVGRRGYNSPLHF
TGTGCCTGGAGTGTCGGGAGAAGGGGCTATAATTCACCCCTCCACTTT
>TRBJ1-2|TRBV2|TRBD1|many
CASGVGTGNYGYTF
TGTGCCAGCGGCGTGGGGACAGGGAACTATGGCTACACCTTC
>TRBJ1-3|TRBV6-1|-|few
CASSSTGNGNTIYF
TGTGCCAGCAGCTCCACGGGAAATGGAAACACCATATATTTT
>TRBJ2-5|TRBV7-9|-|few
CASSPLGFQAETQYF
TGTGCCAGCAGCCCTTTGGGCTTCCAAGCGGAGACCCAGTACTTC
>TRBJ2-2|TRBV12-3/TRBV12-4|-|few
CASSNQLTGELFF
TGTGCCAGCAGTAATCAGCTAACCGGGGAGCTGTTTTTT
>TRBJ2-7|TRBV6-2/TRBV6-3|-|few
CATLGDGTEQYF
TGTGCCACCCTGGGAGACGGGACGGAGCAGTACTTC
>TRBJ2-1|TRBV7-2|-|many
CASSLEGVGYNEQFF
TGTGCCAGCAGCCTAGAAGGGGTCGGCTACAATGAGCAGTTCTTC
>TRBJ2-1|TRBV30|TRBD2|many
CAYAGGPDNEQFF
TGTGCCTACGCGGGAGGGCCAGACAATGAGCAGTTCTTC
>TRBJ2-1|TRBV5-6|TRBD1|-
CASSVGTGVNNEQFF
TGTGCCAGCAGCGTTGGGACAGGGGTCAACAATGAGCAGTTCTTC
>TRBJ2-1|TRBV3-1|-|few
CASSPPWGDNEQFF
TGTGCCAGCAGCCCACCTTGGGGAGACAATGAGCAGTTCTTC
>TRBJ2-1|TRBV18|TRBD2|few
CASSPGGGANYEQFF
TGTGCCAGCTCACCGGGCGGGGGGGCCAACTATGAGCAGTTCTTC
>TRBJ1-6|TRBV7-9|-|-
CASSSGRGASASPLHF
TGTGCCAGCAGCTCCGGTAGGGGGGCGAGTGCTTCACCCCTCCACTTT
>TRBJ1-1|TRBV29-1|-|-
CSVGPIQPAFF
TGCAGCGTTGGGCCAATTCAGCCAGCTTTCTTT
>TRBJ2-3|TRBV5-1|TRBD1|many
CASSLGQGRGDTQYF
TGCGCCAGCAGCTTGGGACAGGGGCGAGGAGATACGCAGTATTTT
>TRBJ2-1|TRBV12-3/TRBV12-4|TRBD2|many
CASSFSRGGVYNEQFF
TGTGCCAGCAGTTTCTCGCGCGGGGGTGTGTACAATGAGCAGTTCTTC
>TRBJ1-1|TRBV10-3|-|few
CAISARTEMNTEAFF
TGTGCCATCAGTGCGAGGACAGAAATGAACACTGAAGCTTTCTTT
>TRBJ2-6|TRBV18|-|-
CASSSSGSSGANVLTF
TGTGCCAGCTCATCCTCAGGTTCCTCTGGGGCCAACGTCCTGACTTTC
>TRBJ2-5|TRBV20-1|-|many
CSARGGTGETQYF
TGCAGTGCTAGAGGTGGGACCGGAGAGACCCAGTACTTC